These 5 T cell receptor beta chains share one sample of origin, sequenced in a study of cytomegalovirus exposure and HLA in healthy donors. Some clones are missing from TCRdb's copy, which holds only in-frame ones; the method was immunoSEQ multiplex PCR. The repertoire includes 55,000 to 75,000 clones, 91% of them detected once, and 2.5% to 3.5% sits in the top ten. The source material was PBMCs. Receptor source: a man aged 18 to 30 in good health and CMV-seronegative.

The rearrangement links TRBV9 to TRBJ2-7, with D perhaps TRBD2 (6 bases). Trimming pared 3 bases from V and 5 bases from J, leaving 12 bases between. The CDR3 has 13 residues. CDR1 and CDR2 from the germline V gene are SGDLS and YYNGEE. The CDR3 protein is CASSEEGYNEQYF. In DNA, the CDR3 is TGTGCCAGCAGCGAGGAGGGATACAACGAGCAGTACTTC. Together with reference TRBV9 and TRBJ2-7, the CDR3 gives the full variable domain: DSGVTQTPKHLITATGQRVTLRCSPRSGDLSVYWYQQSLDQGLQFLIQYYNGEERAKGNILERFSAQQFPDLHSELNLSSLELGDSALYFCASSEEGYNEQYFGPGTRLTVT.

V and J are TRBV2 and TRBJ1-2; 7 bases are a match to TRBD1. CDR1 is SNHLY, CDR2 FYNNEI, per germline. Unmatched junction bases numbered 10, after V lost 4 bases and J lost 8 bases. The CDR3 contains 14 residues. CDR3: CASSGSGTASGYTF. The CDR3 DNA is TGTGCCAGCAGTGGTTCCGGGACAGCAAGCGGCTACACCTTC.

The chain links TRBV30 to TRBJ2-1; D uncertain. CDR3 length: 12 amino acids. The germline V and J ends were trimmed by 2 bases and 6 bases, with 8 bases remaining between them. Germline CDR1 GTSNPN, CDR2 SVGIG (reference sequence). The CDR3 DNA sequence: TGTGCCTGGAGTATGGGCACCAATGAGCAGTTCTTC. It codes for CAWSMGTNEQFF.

CDR3 protein: CASSPSRGSYEQYF. CDR3 bases: TGTGCCAGCAGCCCATCCCGGGGGTCCTACGAGCAGTACTTC. The chain combines TRBV11-2 with TRBJ2-7; D might be TRBD2 (6 bases). V was shortened by 5 bases and J by 1 base, with 12 bases between the two germline ends. There are 14 residues in the CDR3. Germline CDR1 reads SGHAT; CDR2 reads FQNNGV.

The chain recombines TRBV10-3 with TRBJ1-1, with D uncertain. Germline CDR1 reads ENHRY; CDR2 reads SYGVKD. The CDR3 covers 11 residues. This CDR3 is CKARGNTEAFF. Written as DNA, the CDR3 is TGTAAAGCCCGGGGGAACACTGAAGCTTTCTTT.